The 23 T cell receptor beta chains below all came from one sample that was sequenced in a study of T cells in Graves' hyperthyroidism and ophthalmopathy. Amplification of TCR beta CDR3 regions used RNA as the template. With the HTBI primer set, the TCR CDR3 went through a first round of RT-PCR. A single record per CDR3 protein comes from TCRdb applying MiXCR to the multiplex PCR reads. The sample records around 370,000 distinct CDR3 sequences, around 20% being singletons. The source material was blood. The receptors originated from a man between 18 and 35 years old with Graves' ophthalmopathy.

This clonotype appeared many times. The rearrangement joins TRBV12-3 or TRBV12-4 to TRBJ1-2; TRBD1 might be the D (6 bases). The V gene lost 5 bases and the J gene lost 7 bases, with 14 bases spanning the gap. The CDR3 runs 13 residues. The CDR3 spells CASSDRDISGYTF. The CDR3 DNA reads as TGTGCCAGCAGTGACCGGGACATCTCTGGCTACACCTTC.

The CDR3 DNA follows: TGTGCCAGCAGTTACACCTACCGCCAGAGTCAAGAGACCCAGTACTTC. It encodes CASSYTYRQSQETQYF. The chain is built from TRBV6-6 and TRBJ2-5, with unresolved D. There are 16 residues in the CDR3. V dropped 2 bases and J dropped 2 bases, with 15 bases sitting between them. From germline, CDR1 is MNHNY and CDR2 SVGAGI (reference sequence).

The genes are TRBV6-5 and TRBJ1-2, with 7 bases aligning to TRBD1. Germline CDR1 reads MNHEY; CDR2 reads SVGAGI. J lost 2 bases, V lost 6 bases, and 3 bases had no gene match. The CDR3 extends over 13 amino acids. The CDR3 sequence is CASRQGDNYGYTF. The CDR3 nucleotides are TGTGCCAGCAGGCAGGGGGACAACTATGGCTACACCTTC.

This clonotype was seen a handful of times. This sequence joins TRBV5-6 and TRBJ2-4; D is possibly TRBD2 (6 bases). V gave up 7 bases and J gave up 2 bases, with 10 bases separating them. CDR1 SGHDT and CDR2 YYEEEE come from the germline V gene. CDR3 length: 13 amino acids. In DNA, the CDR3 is TGTGCCAGCCCCGCGGGACCCAAAAACATTCAGTACTTC. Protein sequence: CASPAGPKNIQYF.

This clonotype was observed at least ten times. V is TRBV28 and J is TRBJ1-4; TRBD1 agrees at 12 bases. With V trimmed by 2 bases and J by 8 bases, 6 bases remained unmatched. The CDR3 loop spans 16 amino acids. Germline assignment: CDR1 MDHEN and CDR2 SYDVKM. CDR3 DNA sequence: TGTGCCAGCAGTTTAGGGACAGGGGGCGCACGGGAAAAACTGTTTTTT. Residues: CASSLGTGGAREKLFF.

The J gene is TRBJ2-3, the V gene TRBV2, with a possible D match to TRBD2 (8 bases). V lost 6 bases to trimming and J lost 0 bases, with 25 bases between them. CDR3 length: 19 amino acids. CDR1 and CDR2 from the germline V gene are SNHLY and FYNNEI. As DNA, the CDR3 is TGTGCCAGCAGCCAAGGGGGCGGGGGGTTAACCACTAGCACAGATACGCAGTATTTT. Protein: CASSQGGGGLTTSTDTQYF.

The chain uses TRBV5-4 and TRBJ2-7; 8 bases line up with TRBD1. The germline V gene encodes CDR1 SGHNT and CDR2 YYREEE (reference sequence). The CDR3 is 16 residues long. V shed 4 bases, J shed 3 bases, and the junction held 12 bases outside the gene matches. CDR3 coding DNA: TGTGCCAGCAGCGGAACCGGGACAGGAGAATTCTACGAGCAGTACTTC. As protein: CASSGTGTGEFYEQYF.

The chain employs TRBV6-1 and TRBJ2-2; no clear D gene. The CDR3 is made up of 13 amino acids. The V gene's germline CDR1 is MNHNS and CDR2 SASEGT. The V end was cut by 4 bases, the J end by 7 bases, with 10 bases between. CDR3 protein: CASSVGRSGELFF. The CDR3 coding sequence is TGTGCCAGCAGTGTAGGACGGAGCGGGGAGCTGTTTTTT.

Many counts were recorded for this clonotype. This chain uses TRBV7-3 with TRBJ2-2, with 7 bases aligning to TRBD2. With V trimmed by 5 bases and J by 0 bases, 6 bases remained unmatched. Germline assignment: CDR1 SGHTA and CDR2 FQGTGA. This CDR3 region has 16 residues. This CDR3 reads CASSHPGGTNTGELFF. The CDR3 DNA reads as TGTGCCAGCAGCCACCCCGGGGGGACGAACACCGGGGAGCTGTTTTTT.

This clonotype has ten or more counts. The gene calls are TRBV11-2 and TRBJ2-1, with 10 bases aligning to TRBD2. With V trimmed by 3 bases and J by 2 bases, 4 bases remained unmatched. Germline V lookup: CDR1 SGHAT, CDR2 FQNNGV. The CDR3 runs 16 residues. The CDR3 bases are TGTGCCAGCAGCTTCTTAGCGGGGGGTACCTACAATGAGCAGTTCTTC. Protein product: CASSFLAGGTYNEQFF.

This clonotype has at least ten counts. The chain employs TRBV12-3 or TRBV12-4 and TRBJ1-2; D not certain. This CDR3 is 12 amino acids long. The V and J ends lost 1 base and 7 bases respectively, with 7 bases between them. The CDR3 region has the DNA TGTGCCAGCAGTTTAGGGTGGGGTGGCTACACCTTC. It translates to CASSLGWGGYTF.

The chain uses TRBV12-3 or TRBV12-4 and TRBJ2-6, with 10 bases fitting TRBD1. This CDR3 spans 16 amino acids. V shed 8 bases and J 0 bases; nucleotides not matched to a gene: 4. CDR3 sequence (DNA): TGTGCCAGCCGGGACAGGGGTTTCTCTGGGGCCAACGTCCTGACTTTC. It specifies CASRDRGFSGANVLTF.

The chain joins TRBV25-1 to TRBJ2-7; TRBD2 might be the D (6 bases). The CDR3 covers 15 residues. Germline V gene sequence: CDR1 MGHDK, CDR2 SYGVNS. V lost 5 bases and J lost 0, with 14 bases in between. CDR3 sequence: CASSFREDSSYEQYF. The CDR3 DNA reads TGTGCCAGCAGTTTCAGGGAGGATAGCTCCTACGAGCAGTACTTC.

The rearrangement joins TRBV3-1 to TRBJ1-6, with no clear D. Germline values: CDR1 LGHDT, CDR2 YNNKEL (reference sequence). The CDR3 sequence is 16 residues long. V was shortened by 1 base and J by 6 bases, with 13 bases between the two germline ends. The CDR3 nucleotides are TGTGCCAGCAGCCAAGCGGAACTACAGATTAATTCACCCCTCCACTTT. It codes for CASSQAELQINSPLHF.

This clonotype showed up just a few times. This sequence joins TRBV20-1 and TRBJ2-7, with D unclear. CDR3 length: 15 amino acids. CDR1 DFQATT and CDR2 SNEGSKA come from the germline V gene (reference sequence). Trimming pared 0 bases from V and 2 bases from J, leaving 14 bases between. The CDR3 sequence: CSARDTRFITYEQYF. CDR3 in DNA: TGCAGTGCTAGAGATACGCGGTTCATCACCTACGAGCAGTACTTC.

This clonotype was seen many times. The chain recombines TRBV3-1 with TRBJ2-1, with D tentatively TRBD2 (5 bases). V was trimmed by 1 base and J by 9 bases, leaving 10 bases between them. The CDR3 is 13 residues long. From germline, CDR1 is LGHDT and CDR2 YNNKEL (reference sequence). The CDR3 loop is CASSQGLASEQFF. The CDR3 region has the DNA TGTGCCAGCAGCCAAGGCCTAGCCAGTGAGCAGTTCTTC.

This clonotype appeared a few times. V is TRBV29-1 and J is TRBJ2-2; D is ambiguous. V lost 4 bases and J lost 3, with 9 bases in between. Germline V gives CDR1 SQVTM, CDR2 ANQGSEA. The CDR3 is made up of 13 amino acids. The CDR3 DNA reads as TGCAGCGTTGTTTCAGCTTACACCGGGGAGCTGTTTTTT. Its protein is CSVVSAYTGELFF.

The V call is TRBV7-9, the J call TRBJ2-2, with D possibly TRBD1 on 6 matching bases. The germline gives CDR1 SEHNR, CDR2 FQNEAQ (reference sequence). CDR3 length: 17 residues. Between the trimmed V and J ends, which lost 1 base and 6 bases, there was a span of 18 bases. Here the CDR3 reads CASSLEGGNRVSGELFF. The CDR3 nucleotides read TGTGCCAGCAGCTTAGAGGGCGGTAACAGGGTGTCCGGGGAGCTGTTTTTT.

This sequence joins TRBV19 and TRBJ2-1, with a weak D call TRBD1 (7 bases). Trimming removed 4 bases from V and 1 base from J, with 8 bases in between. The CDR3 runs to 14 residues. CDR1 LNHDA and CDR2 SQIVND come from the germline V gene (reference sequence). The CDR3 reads CASSTGGSYNEQFF. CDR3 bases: TGTGCCAGTAGTACAGGGGGGTCCTACAATGAGCAGTTCTTC.

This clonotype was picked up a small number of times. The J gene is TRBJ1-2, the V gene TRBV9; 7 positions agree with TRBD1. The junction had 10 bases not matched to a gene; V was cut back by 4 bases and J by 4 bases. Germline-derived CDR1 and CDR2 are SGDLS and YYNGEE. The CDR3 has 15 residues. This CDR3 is CASSPSPGTVYGYTF. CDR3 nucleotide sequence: TGTGCCAGCAGCCCGTCGCCCGGGACAGTCTATGGCTACACCTTC.

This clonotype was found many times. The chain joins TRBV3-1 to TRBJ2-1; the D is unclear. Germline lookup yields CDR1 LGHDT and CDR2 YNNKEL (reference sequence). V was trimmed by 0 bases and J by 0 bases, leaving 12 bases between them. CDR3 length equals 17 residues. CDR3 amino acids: CASSQDTPMSSYNEQFF. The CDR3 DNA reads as TGTGCCAGCAGCCAAGATACACCCATGAGCTCCTACAATGAGCAGTTCTTC.

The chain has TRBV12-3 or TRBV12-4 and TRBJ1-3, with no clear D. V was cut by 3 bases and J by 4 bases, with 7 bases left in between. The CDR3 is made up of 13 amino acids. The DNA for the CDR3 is TGTGCCAGCAGTTTCGCGATCGGAAACACCATATATTTT. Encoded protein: CASSFAIGNTIYF.

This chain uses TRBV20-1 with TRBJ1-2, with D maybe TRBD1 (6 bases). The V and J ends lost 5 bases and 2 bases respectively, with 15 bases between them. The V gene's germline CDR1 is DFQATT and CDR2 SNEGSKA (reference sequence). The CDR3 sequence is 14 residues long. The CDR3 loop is CSAPRGGSNYGYTF. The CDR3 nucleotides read TGCAGTGCTCCTCGAGGGGGGTCGAACTATGGCTACACCTTC.